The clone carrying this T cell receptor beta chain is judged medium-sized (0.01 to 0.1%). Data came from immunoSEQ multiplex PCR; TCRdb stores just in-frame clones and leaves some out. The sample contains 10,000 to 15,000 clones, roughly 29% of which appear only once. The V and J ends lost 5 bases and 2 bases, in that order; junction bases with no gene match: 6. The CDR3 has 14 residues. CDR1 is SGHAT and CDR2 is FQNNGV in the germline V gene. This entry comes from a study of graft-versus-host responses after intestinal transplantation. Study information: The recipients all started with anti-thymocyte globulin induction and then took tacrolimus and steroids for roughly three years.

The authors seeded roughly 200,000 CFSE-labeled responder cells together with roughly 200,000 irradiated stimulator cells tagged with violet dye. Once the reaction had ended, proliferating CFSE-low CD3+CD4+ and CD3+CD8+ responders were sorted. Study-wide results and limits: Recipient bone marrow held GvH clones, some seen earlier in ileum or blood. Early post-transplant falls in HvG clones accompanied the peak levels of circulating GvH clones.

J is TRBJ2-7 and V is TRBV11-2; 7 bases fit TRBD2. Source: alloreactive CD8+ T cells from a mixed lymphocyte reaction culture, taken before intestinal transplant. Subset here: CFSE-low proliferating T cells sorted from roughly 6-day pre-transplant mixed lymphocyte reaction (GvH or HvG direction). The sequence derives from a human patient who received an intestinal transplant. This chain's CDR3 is CASSPWGGTYEQYF. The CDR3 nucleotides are TGTGCCAGCAGCCCGTGGGGGGGTACCTACGAGCAGTACTTC.